Each of the 5 T cell receptor beta chains below was sequenced from the same sample in a study of blood T cell repertoires in COVID-19. Profiling relied on immunoSEQ multiplex PCR, and the TCRdb table lists in-frame clones only, not all of them. The sample consists of some 270,000 clones, 80% to 90% of them appearing once. The sequencing sample was made of PBMCs or T cells enriched from blood (not recorded which). These TCRs come from a woman younger than 45 with acute COVID-19.

V is TRBV30 and J is TRBJ2-2, with unresolved D. Trimming stripped 0 bases from V and 8 bases from J, with 7 bases between. CDR1 is GTSNPN and CDR2 is SVGIG in the germline V gene (reference sequence). The CDR3 has 12 residues. CDR3 amino acids: CAWSVNLGELFF. The CDR3 nucleotides are TGTGCCTGGAGTGTCAATCTAGGGGAGCTGTTTTTT.

This chain connects TRBV4-2 to TRBJ2-2, with 11 bases fitting TRBD2. The V gene's germline CDR1 is LGHNA and CDR2 YNFKEQ. V shed 4 bases and J 1 base; nucleotides not matched to a gene: 8. This CDR3 is 18 amino acids long. The CDR3, as DNA: TGTGCCAGCAGCCCTGGGGTCGGACTAGCGGGGAACACCGGGGAGCTGTTTTTT. Protein: CASSPGVGLAGNTGELFF.

The V gene is TRBV6-1, the J gene TRBJ1-6; D possibly corresponds to TRBD1 (6 bases). This CDR3 is built from 17 residues. Trimming shortened V by 1 base and J by 9 bases, and 19 bases separated the two germline ends. Germline-derived CDR1 and CDR2 are MNHNS and SASEGT. This CDR3 reads CASSEVYGGQGSSPLHF. The CDR3 region has the DNA TGTGCCAGCAGTGAAGTCTATGGGGGCCAGGGTAGTTCACCCCTCCACTTT.

V is TRBV10-3 and J is TRBJ2-2, with unresolved D. The CDR3 has 13 amino acids. Germline assignment: CDR1 ENHRY and CDR2 SYGVKD. V was shortened by 10 bases and J by 6 bases, with 15 bases between the two germline ends. CDR3 coding DNA: TGTGCCACCTCCCCAGATGAGGCCGGGGAGCTGTTTTTT. This gives the protein CATSPDEAGELFF.

The chain links TRBV28 to TRBJ2-7; D is possibly TRBD2 (6 bases). CDR1 MDHEN and CDR2 SYDVKM come from the germline V gene. The CDR3 totals 13 residues. The germline V and J ends were trimmed by 9 bases and 8 bases, with 20 bases remaining between them. CDR3 protein: CASYDTREFKQYF. CDR3 DNA sequence: TGTGCCAGTTACGACACTCGGGAGTTCAAGCAGTACTTC.